The sequence of this TCR beta chain was determined in a study of T-cell memory formation after mild COVID-19. Regarding the study as a whole: Memory from before infection featured some responding clones, which suggests cross-reactive memory joined.

Amplification by 5'RACE using constant-segment primers produced TCR alpha and TCR beta cDNA libraries that carried sample barcodes and UMIs. TCRdb reprocessed the 5' RACE reads via MiXCR and lists one record per CDR3 protein. The data contain 400,000 to 500,000 distinct CDR3 sequences, 20% of them singletons. This clonotype has a handful of counts. Its target is not known. Per the germline V gene, CDR1 is MNHEY and CDR2 is SVGEGT. The CDR3 extends over 14 amino acids. V was pared by 0 bases and J by 8 bases, with 10 bases between. The chain links TRBV6-2 or TRBV6-3 to TRBJ1-4; D is perhaps TRBD1 (6 bases). The sequencing input was PBMCs or a T cell subset sorted from them (not recorded which). This receptor was identified in an adult woman who had mild COVID-19 (a few samples of this study predate the infection). Cell type and time point are not known. CDR3 protein: CASSYSGHLEKLFF. The CDR3 DNA reads as TGTGCCAGCAGTTACTCGGGACATCTGGAAAAACTGTTTTTT.